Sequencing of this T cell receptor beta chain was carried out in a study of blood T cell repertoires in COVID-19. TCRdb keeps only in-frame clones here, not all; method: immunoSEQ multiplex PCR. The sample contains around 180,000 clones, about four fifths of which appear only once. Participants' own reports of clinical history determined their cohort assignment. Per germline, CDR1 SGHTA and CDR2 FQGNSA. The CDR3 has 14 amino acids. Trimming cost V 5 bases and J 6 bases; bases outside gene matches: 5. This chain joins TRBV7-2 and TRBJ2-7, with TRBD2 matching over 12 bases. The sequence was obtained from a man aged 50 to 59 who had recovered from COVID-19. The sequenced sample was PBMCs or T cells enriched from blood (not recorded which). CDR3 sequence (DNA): TGTGCCAGCAGCGAGACTAGCGGGGGTAGCGAGCAGTACTTC. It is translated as CASSETSGGSEQYF. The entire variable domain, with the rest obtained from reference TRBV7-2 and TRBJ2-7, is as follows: GAGVSQSPSNKVTEKGKDVELRCDPISGHTALYWYRQSLGQGLEFLIYFQGNSAPDKSGLPSDRFSAERTGGSVSTLTIQRTQQEDSAVYLCASSETSGGSEQYFGPGTRLTVT.